This T cell receptor beta chain is from a study of Graves' ophthalmopathy and Graves' hyperthyroidism. Points from the study as a whole: The blood repertoire also included most expanded thyroid clonotypes above 0.001 frequency.

This clonotype has only a few counts. Its antigen remains unknown. Investigators amplified TCR beta CDR3 regions from RNA transcripts. After a first-round RT-PCR with HTBI primers, a second-round multiplex PCR was run. MiXCR, run by TCRdb on the multiplex PCR reads, gives a single entry per CDR3 protein. The sample includes hundreds of thousands of distinct CDR3 sequences, roughly 21% of them seen just once. PBMCs were isolated from a roughly 9.3 ml sample of fresh peripheral blood. CDR1 and CDR2 (germline): MDHEN, SYDVKM. V was cut by 5 bases and J by 5 bases, with 22 bases left in between. This CDR3 contains 16 residues.

V and J are TRBV28 and TRBJ2-7, with a tentative D call TRBD2 (5 bases). The sample was peripheral blood. The TCR comes from a woman in her fifties or sixties with Graves' ophthalmopathy. CDR3 nucleotide sequence: TGTGCCAGCAGTCACTCACCGGGAAAATCAAATCACGAGCAGTACTTC. It translates to CASSHSPGKSNHEQYF.